This passage covers 2 T cell receptor beta chains from one sample sequenced in a study of cytomegalovirus exposure and HLA in healthy donors. The repertoire was sequenced with immunoSEQ multiplex PCR; TCRdb's copy has only in-frame clones and lacks some. The repertoire has under 250,000 clones, around 87% of them found once; the top ten carry about 2%. The sequenced sample was PBMCs. The receptor source for this set is a woman under 30 in good health and CMV-seropositive.

V usage is TRBV27 and J usage is TRBJ1-1; no reliable D call. V lost 6 bases and J lost 1, with 15 bases in between. There are 15 residues in the CDR3. Germline assignment: CDR1 MNHEY and CDR2 SMNVEV (reference sequence). Written as DNA, the CDR3 is TGTGCCAGCAGGGGTGTGTGGAGCAGGAACACTGAAGCTTTCTTT. It specifies CASRGVWSRNTEAFF.

This clone appeared a few times. The V gene is TRBV7-2, the J gene TRBJ2-1; D may be TRBD1 (5 bases). The CDR3 totals 15 residues. V lost 2 bases to trimming and J lost 5 bases, with 13 bases between them. Germline-derived CDR1 and CDR2 are SGHTA and FQGNSA. The CDR3 DNA reads as TGTGCCAGCAGCTTAAGGGGTCGGACACACAATGAGCAGTTCTTC. Its translation is CASSLRGRTHNEQFF.